A single sample is the source of the 29 T cell receptor beta chains below, sequenced in a study of CD8 T cells in Susac syndrome. The RNA, roughly 0.5 to 1 ug, was put through reverse transcription using random hexamers. TCRdb processed the immunoSEQ multiplex PCR reads anew with MiXCR; each CDR3 protein has one entry. The repertoire consists of 140,000 to 150,000 distinct CDR3 sequences, with less than 95% occurring once and the leading ten covering approximately 0.08%. The source material was CD4+ T cells from PBMCs. The receptors come from a human donor in good health.

V gene TRBV18 combines with J gene TRBJ1-5; D might be TRBD1 (5 bases). The CDR3 loop spans 16 amino acids. Trimming cost V 3 bases and J 3 bases, with 15 bases left between them. The germline CDR1 and CDR2 sequences are KGHSH and LQKENI. CDR3 sequence: CASSPLGTGLNQPQHF. Written as DNA, the CDR3 is TGTGCCAGCTCACCGCTGGGGACGGGACTCAATCAGCCCCAGCATTTT.

This chain links TRBV7-2 with TRBJ2-3; 7 nucleotides align to TRBD1. CDR3 length equals 15 residues. With 5 bases clipped from V and 4 bases from J, the junction kept 9 bases outside the gene matches. Germline V gives CDR1 SGHTA, CDR2 FQGNSA. The CDR3 sequence: CASSQKGDRPDTQYF. The CDR3 DNA reads as TGTGCCAGCAGCCAGAAGGGGGACAGACCAGATACGCAGTATTTT.

V usage is TRBV5-4 and J usage is TRBJ2-2, with a weak D call TRBD1 (5 bases). There are 15 residues in the CDR3. V dropped 2 bases and J dropped 1 base, with 9 bases sitting between them. CDR1 SGHNT and CDR2 YYREEE come from the germline V gene (reference sequence). The CDR3 DNA sequence: TGTGCCAGCAGCTTCCCGGACAAGAACACCGGGGAGCTGTTTTTT. It is translated as CASSFPDKNTGELFF.

V gene TRBV5-1 combines with J gene TRBJ2-7, with a weak D call TRBD2 (6 bases). This CDR3 has 13 amino acids. Trimming pared 7 bases from V and 8 bases from J, leaving 19 bases between. Germline CDR1 is SGHRS and CDR2 is YFSETQ. The CDR3 nucleotides are TGCGCCAGCGTCGCGGGGTCCTCGGGACAGCAGTACTTC. It yields the protein CASVAGSSGQQYF.

This sequence joins TRBV20-1 and TRBJ1-1, with D possibly TRBD1 on 5 matching bases. Per the germline V gene, CDR1 is DFQATT and CDR2 is SNEGSKA (reference sequence). The CDR3 has 12 residues. Trimming pared 6 bases from V and 1 base from J, leaving 9 bases between. The CDR3 sequence: CSAPQGNTEAFF. For the CDR3, the DNA is TGCAGTGCGCCCCAGGGGAACACTGAAGCTTTCTTT.

In this sample, this clonotype turned up once. V is TRBV7-6 and J is TRBJ1-1; TRBD1 matches at 9 bases. The CDR3 is 16 amino acids. J gave up 0 bases and V 1 base, and 3 bases lay outside the gene matches. Germline CDR1 SGHVS, CDR2 FNYEAQ. The CDR3 loop reads CASSLVQGAVNTEAFF. As DNA, the CDR3 is TGTGCCAGCAGCTTAGTACAGGGGGCGGTGAACACTGAAGCTTTCTTT. Using reference TRBV7-6 and TRBJ1-1 for the parts outside the CDR3, the full variable domain is GAGVSQSPRYKVTKRGQDVALRCDPISGHVSLYWYRQALGQGPEFLTYFNYEAQQDKSGLPNDRFSAERPEGSISTLTIQRTEQRDSAMYRCASSLVQGAVNTEAFFGQGTRLTVV.

The V call is TRBV2, the J call TRBJ2-7; D is possibly TRBD1 or TRBD2 (5 bases each). Deletions cut 1 base from V and 0 bases from J, with 10 bases between. Germline V gene lookup returns CDR1 SNHLY and CDR2 FYNNEI. This CDR3 spans 15 amino acids. CDR3 DNA sequence: TGTGCCAGCAGTGAAGATTCAGGGAGCTCCTACGAGCAGTACTTC. It codes for CASSEDSGSSYEQYF.

The rearrangement uses TRBV7-9 and TRBJ1-2; D may be TRBD1 (5 bases). Trimming took off 2 bases at V and 2 bases at J, with 12 bases between the two ends. The CDR3 is 15 amino acids. Germline assignment: CDR1 SEHNR and CDR2 FQNEAQ (reference sequence). CDR3 protein: CASSLQAGENYGYTF. The CDR3 DNA sequence: TGTGCCAGCAGCTTACAAGCGGGGGAAAACTATGGCTACACCTTC.

The chain joins TRBV30 to TRBJ1-4; D ambiguous. The CDR3 loop spans 14 amino acids. Germline V CDR1 and CDR2: GTSNPN, SVGIG (reference sequence). V lost 2 bases to trimming and J lost 5 bases, with 12 bases between them. Here the CDR3 DNA reads TGTGCCTGGAGTAGAGGACCGTACAATGAAAAACTGTTTTTT. Translating it yields CAWSRGPYNEKLFF.

The chain carries TRBV30 and TRBJ1-2; weak D call: TRBD1 (5 bases). The CDR3 spans 13 residues. V was trimmed by 5 bases and J by 4 bases, leaving 14 bases between them. From germline, CDR1 is GTSNPN and CDR2 SVGIG (reference sequence). CDR3 protein: CAWVGGLTYGYTF. CDR3 nucleotides: TGTGCCTGGGTGGGGGGGTTAACCTATGGCTACACCTTC.

The table lists this clonotype with a count of one. V and J are TRBV19 and TRBJ1-2; 7 nucleotides align to TRBD1. V trimming: 7 bases; J trimming: 2 bases; junction bases outside the gene matches: 7. The germline V gene has CDR1 LNHDA and CDR2 SQIVND (reference sequence). CDR3 length: 14 amino acids. The CDR3 DNA is TGTGCCAGTATCCATCGGGACAGCAACTATGGCTACACCTTC. This encodes CASIHRDSNYGYTF.

The J gene is TRBJ2-1, the V gene TRBV18, with D unresolved. Trimming left V 0 bases short and J 5 bases short, with 5 bases between. CDR1 is KGHSH, CDR2 LQKENI, per germline. The CDR3 runs 13 residues. CDR3 residues: CASSPPNDNEQFF. For the CDR3, the DNA is TGTGCCAGCTCACCACCGAACGACAATGAGCAGTTCTTC.

The V call is TRBV30, the J call TRBJ1-5, with a possible D match to TRBD1 (5 bases). The V and J ends lost 1 base and 7 bases respectively, with 11 bases between them. Germline V gene sequence: CDR1 GTSNPN, CDR2 SVGIG (reference sequence). This CDR3 region has 13 residues. The CDR3 here is CAWSGDGFQPQHF. Here the CDR3 DNA reads TGTGCCTGGAGTGGGGACGGATTCCAGCCCCAGCATTTT.

This clonotype has only one observation. The chain carries TRBV15 and TRBJ1-2; D unclear. The V end was cut by 5 bases, the J end by 0 bases, with 22 bases between. This CDR3 region has 18 residues. In germline, CDR1 is LNHNV, CDR2 YYDKDF (reference sequence). The DNA for the CDR3 is TGTGCCACCAGCGTTACACCCGAACCCCGGGGAGCTAACTATGGCTACACCTTC. Protein sequence: CATSVTPEPRGANYGYTF.

The CDR3 DNA is TGTGCCAGCAGCATATACGCTGAAGCTTTCTTT. Translating it yields CASSIYAEAFF. The V and J genes are TRBV7-9 and TRBJ1-1; D call uncertain. The CDR3 is 11 amino acids. Trimming took 5 bases from V and 6 from J, leaving 7 bases between them. Germline-derived CDR1 and CDR2 are SEHNR and FQNEAQ (reference sequence).

This sequence joins TRBV18 and TRBJ2-1, with D perhaps given as TRBD1 or TRBD2 (6 bases each). The CDR3 runs to 15 residues. Trimming shortened V by 2 bases and J by 4 bases, and 12 bases separated the two germline ends. Germline CDR1 reads KGHSH; CDR2 reads LQKENI. The CDR3 DNA is TGTGCCAGCTCACCAATGGGGGGCCAATACAATGAGCAGTTCTTC. Protein: CASSPMGGQYNEQFF.

This chain links TRBV5-1 with TRBJ2-3, with 7 bases that match TRBD2. Germline V gene sequence: CDR1 SGHRS, CDR2 YFSETQ. The V and J ends lost 0 bases and 0 bases, in that order; junction bases with no gene match: 7. The CDR3 has 17 amino acids. DNA of the CDR3: TGCGCCAGCAGCTTGGCCGGGGGGACTTCTAGCACAGATACGCAGTATTTT. Translating gives CASSLAGGTSSTDTQYF.

The chain is built from TRBV5-1 and TRBJ2-7, with 8 positions matching TRBD2. CDR1 and CDR2 from the germline V gene are SGHRS and YFSETQ. The CDR3 sequence is 16 residues long. With 4 bases clipped from V and 2 bases from J, the junction kept 11 bases outside the gene matches. The CDR3 DNA follows: TGCGCCAGCAGCCAGGCCGTCGGGAGGGCCCCCTACGAGCAGTACTTC. Translating it yields CASSQAVGRAPYEQYF.

J is TRBJ2-1 and V is TRBV7-9; 7 nucleotides align to TRBD2. This CDR3 contains 18 residues. The germline gives CDR1 SEHNR, CDR2 FQNEAQ (reference sequence). The V and J ends lost 1 base and 8 bases, in that order; junction bases with no gene match: 17. The CDR3, as DNA: TGTGCCAGCAGCTTAGGCCTCGGGAGGAACCCGGGCGGCGATGAGCAGTTCTTC. It translates to CASSLGLGRNPGGDEQFF. The variable domain in full, with the rest retrieved from reference TRBV7-9 and TRBJ2-1, is DTGVSQNPRHKITKRGQNVTFRCDPISEHNRLYWYRQTLGQGPEFLTYFQNEAQLEKSRLLSDRFSAERPKGSFSTLEIQRTEQGDSAMYLCASSLGLGRNPGGDEQFFGPGTRLTVL.

The rearrangement uses TRBV11-3 and TRBJ2-3; 14 nucleotides align to TRBD2. Germline assignment: CDR1 SGHNT and CDR2 YENEEA. The CDR3 length is 16 residues. After removal of 5 bases from V and 5 bases from J, the junction contained 6 bases not matched to a gene. CDR3 nucleotide sequence: TGTGCCAGCAGCGAGCGTGGACTAGCGGGAGGAGATACGCAGTATTTT. Protein sequence: CASSERGLAGGDTQYF.

In its sample, this clonotype was seen once. The chain combines TRBV2 with TRBJ1-1; D might be TRBD1 (6 bases). CDR1 is SNHLY and CDR2 is FYNNEI in the germline V gene. V lost 6 bases to trimming and J lost 1 base, with 15 bases between them. The CDR3 has 15 residues. Written as DNA, the CDR3 is TGTGCCAGCAGGGGTGACCGGGACAAGAACACTGAAGCTTTCTTT. It encodes CASRGDRDKNTEAFF.

The chain joins TRBV30 to TRBJ1-2; 9 nucleotides line up with TRBD1. The CDR3 contains 15 residues. The germline CDR1 and CDR2 sequences are GTSNPN and SVGIG (reference sequence). The ends lost 4 bases at V and 8 bases at J; junction bases unmatched: 14. The CDR3 DNA reads TGTGCCTGGACCGCCTGGGACAGGGTAAAGGTGGGCTACACCTTC. Its translation is CAWTAWDRVKVGYTF. The variable domain in full, with the rest retrieved from reference TRBV30 and TRBJ1-2, is SQTIHQWPATLVQPVGSPLSLECTVEGTSNPNLYWYRQAAGRGLQLLFYSVGIGQISSEVPQNLSASRPQDRQFILSSKKLLLSDSGFYLCAWTAWDRVKVGYTFGSGTRLTVV.

The chain is built from TRBV27 and TRBJ2-3; D is unclear. This CDR3 region has 12 residues. Per the germline V gene, CDR1 is MNHEY and CDR2 is SMNVEV (reference sequence). Trimming removed 5 bases at V and 5 bases at J, with 8 bases between. CDR3: CASSPYGDTQYF. CDR3 coding DNA: TGTGCCAGCAGTCCATACGGAGATACGCAGTATTTT.

The chain combines TRBV14 with TRBJ2-5, with 11 bases identical to TRBD2. V gave up 5 bases and J gave up 7 bases; unmatched junction bases: 6. Germline CDR1 reads SGHDN; CDR2 reads FVKESK. CDR3 size: 14 residues. In DNA, the CDR3 is TGTGCCAGCAGCGGACTAGCGGGCCTCGGGACCCAGTACTTC. This encodes CASSGLAGLGTQYF. The full variable domain, completed using reference TRBV14 and TRBJ2-5, is EAGVTQFPSHSVIEKGQTVTLRCDPISGHDNLYWYRRVMGKEIKFLLHFVKESKQDESGMPNNRFLAERTGGTYSTLKVQPAELEDSGVYFCASSGLAGLGTQYFGPGTRLLVL.

The V call is TRBV7-8, the J call TRBJ1-5, with 7 bases aligning to TRBD1. The CDR3 is 16 amino acids. Germline V lookup: CDR1 SGHVS, CDR2 FQNEAQ. After removal of 5 bases from V and 3 bases from J, the junction contained 10 bases not matched to a gene. CDR3 sequence: CASSKLRTGYNQPQHF. In DNA, the CDR3 is TGTGCCAGCAGCAAATTACGGACAGGTTACAATCAGCCCCAGCATTTT.

CDR3 DNA: TGTGCCATCAGTGAACGAGCCGATGAGCAGTTCTTC. Translated: CAISERADEQFF. The chain combines TRBV10-3 with TRBJ2-1, with D unresolved. V lost 3 bases and J 8 bases, leaving 8 bases between the germline ends. There are 12 residues in the CDR3. Germline-derived CDR1 and CDR2 are ENHRY and SYGVKD.

This sequence joins TRBV5-1 and TRBJ2-2; 11 nucleotides line up with TRBD2. With V trimmed by 4 bases and J by 7 bases, 6 bases remained unmatched. Germline V lookup: CDR1 SGHRS, CDR2 YFSETQ. The CDR3 is 15 amino acids. CDR3 nucleotides: TGCGCCAGCAGCCCCCCAGGGACTAGCGGCGGGGAGCTGTTTTTT. Its translation is CASSPPGTSGGELFF.

The chain employs TRBV2 and TRBJ2-1, with D unclear. This CDR3 comprises 14 residues. Per the germline V gene, CDR1 is SNHLY and CDR2 is FYNNEI. V lost 4 bases and J 3 bases, leaving 10 bases between the germline ends. CDR3 residues: CASSGAGFYNEQFF. CDR3 DNA: TGTGCCAGCAGTGGGGCAGGCTTCTACAATGAGCAGTTCTTC.

The chain links TRBV20-1 to TRBJ2-5; 9 nucleotides match TRBD1. Germline V CDR1 and CDR2: DFQATT, SNEGSKA (reference sequence). The V segment lost 6 bases and the J segment 2 bases; nucleotides outside the gene matches: 4. The CDR3 length is 13 residues. The CDR3 DNA follows: TGCAGTGCGGGAGGGACAGGGCAAGAGACCCAGTACTTC. Amino acid sequence: CSAGGTGQETQYF.